This is a list of T cell receptor beta chains from one sample in a study of yellow fever vaccine responses in identical twins. TCRdb itself ran the RT-PCR reads through MiXCR, one entry per CDR3 protein. The table includes several thousand distinct CDR3 sequences, around 84% detected once. The starting material was T cells from blood (PBMCs), unsorted or a sorted subset (not recorded which), obtained before or after yellow fever vaccination (not recorded which). All receptors derive from a woman younger than 35 who received the yellow fever vaccine. The CDR3 runs from the conserved cysteine through the conserved F or W. D genes are given only for firm matches. Not all rows give a size; the values are once, few, many and, for expanded clones, a class.

j_call v_call d_call clone_size cdr3_aa cdr3_nt
TRBJ2-1 TRBV10-3 - - CAISSRDSLARGNEQFF TGTGCCATCAGTAGCCGGGACTCACTCGCCCGCGGGAATGAGCAGTTCTTC
TRBJ1-1 TRBV7-3 TRBD1 - CASRLRQGAEAFF TGTGCCAGCAGGCTTAGACAGGGGGCTGAAGCTTTCTTT
TRBJ2-5 TRBV4-1 - - CASSQDRGSLAQYF TGCGCCAGCAGCCAAGATAGAGGCAGTCTTGCCCAGTACTTC
TRBJ2-2 TRBV5-1 TRBD1 - CASSARTGGTGELFF TGCGCCAGCAGCGCCCGGACAGGGGGCACCGGGGAGCTGTTTTTT
TRBJ1-2 TRBV4-3 TRBD1 - CASSQVTGSNYGYTF TGCGCCAGCAGCCAAGTGACAGGGTCTAACTATGGCTACACCTTC
TRBJ1-1 TRBV7-1 - - CASSSHQRGTEAFF TGTGCCAGCAGCTCCCATCAGCGGGGCACTGAAGCTTTCTTT
TRBJ2-1 TRBV4-1 - once CASSQSRTGLGYEQFF TGCGCCAGCAGCCAAAGTCGAACAGGACTGGGCTATGAGCAGTTCTTC
TRBJ2-7 TRBV2 - - CASNRPGAVHEQYF TGTGCCAGCAACCGACCAGGGGCTGTCCACGAGCAGTACTTC
TRBJ2-7 TRBV5-1 - - CASSTSLYEQYF TGCGCCAGCAGCACCTCTTTATACGAGCAGTACTTC
TRBJ2-7 TRBV12-3/TRBV12-4 - - CASSFVKHRNSYEQYF TGTGCCAGCAGTTTTGTGAAACATCGAAACTCCTACGAGCAGTACTTC
TRBJ1-1 TRBV28 - - CASTRTHRGAEAFF TGTGCCAGCACCAGGACCCACCGGGGGGCTGAAGCTTTCTTT
TRBJ2-5 TRBV4-3 TRBD2 - CASSQDFRAGAETQYF TGCGCCAGCAGCCAAGATTTCAGGGCGGGAGCAGAGACCCAGTACTTC
TRBJ1-2 TRBV5-1 TRBD1 - CASSLAGQGNYGYTF TGCGCCAGCAGCTTGGCCGGACAGGGAAACTATGGCTACACCTTC
TRBJ2-1 TRBV19 - - CASSIKSSEQFF TGTGCCAGTAGTATAAAAAGTAGTGAGCAGTTCTTC
TRBJ2-5 TRBV29-1 - - CSVIDRPGGTQYF TGCAGCGTTATCGACAGGCCGGGGGGGACCCAGTACTTC
TRBJ2-7 TRBV11-1 - - CASSLAGALYEQYF TGTGCCAGCAGCTTAGCGGGTGCCCTCTACGAGCAGTACTTC
TRBJ2-6 TRBV3-1 - - CASSQGTGANVLTF TGTGCCAGCAGCCAGGGAACTGGGGCCAACGTCCTGACTTTC
TRBJ1-2 TRBV29-1 - - CSVEDGYTF TGCAGCGTTGAAGACGGCTACACCTTC
TRBJ1-2 TRBV4-1 - - CASSQLTAQSYGYTF TGCGCCAGCAGCCAACTAACCGCCCAATCATATGGCTACACCTTC
TRBJ2-4 TRBV11-2 - few CASSFRWGGGVTKNIQYF TGTGCCAGCAGCTTTAGGTGGGGTGGTGGCGTAACCAAAAACATTCAGTACTTC
TRBJ2-1 TRBV29-1 TRBD2 once CSVLAGGRYNEQFF TGCAGCGTTTTAGCGGGAGGGCGATACAATGAGCAGTTCTTC
TRBJ2-2 TRBV5-1 TRBD1 - CASSTGDRNTGELFF TGCGCCAGCAGCACAGGGGATCGGAACACCGGGGAGCTGTTTTTT
TRBJ2-1 TRBV5-1 TRBD2 - CASSLGGSGRLGNEQFF TGCGCCAGCAGCTTGGGTGGTAGCGGGAGATTGGGCAATGAGCAGTTCTTC
TRBJ2-2 TRBV2 - - CASKINAGELFF TGTGCCAGCAAGATAAACGCCGGGGAGCTGTTTTTT
TRBJ1-1 TRBV27 - - CASSLINIGTTEAFF TGTGCCAGCAGTTTGATAAACATAGGGACCACTGAAGCTTTCTTT
TRBJ1-3 TRBV4-1 - - CASSQVGNTIYF TGCGCCAGCAGCCAAGTCGGAAACACCATATATTTT
TRBJ1-1 TRBV29-1 TRBD1 few CSVERGLDTEAFF TGCAGCGTTGAGAGGGGGCTGGACACTGAAGCTTTCTTT
TRBJ2-5 TRBV11-2 TRBD2 - CASSLDSGAIETQYF TGTGCCAGCAGCTTAGATAGCGGGGCGATAGAGACCCAGTACTTC
TRBJ2-4 TRBV11-3 - - CASSLVGPSQNIQYF TGTGCCAGCAGCTTAGTAGGCCCAAGCCAAAACATTCAGTACTTC
TRBJ1-1 TRBV5-4 - - CASSGMYAEAFF TGTGCCAGCAGCGGAATGTACGCTGAAGCTTTCTTT
TRBJ1-5 TRBV10-3 - few CAISESGGENQPQHF TGTGCCATCAGTGAGTCGGGAGGGGAAAATCAGCCCCAGCATTTT
TRBJ2-5 TRBV7-9 TRBD2 - CASSSLAGGPKETQYF TGTGCCAGCAGCTCTCTAGCGGGAGGGCCTAAGGAGACCCAGTACTTC
TRBJ1-2 TRBV10-1 - - CASSDGPARSGYTF TGCGCCAGCAGTGATGGGCCAGCCAGATCAGGCTACACCTTC
TRBJ1-5 TRBV29-1 TRBD1 - CSAGTGGQPQHF TGCAGCGCTGGGACAGGGGGCCAGCCCCAGCATTTT
TRBJ2-3 TRBV12-3/TRBV12-4 - - CASSFPSGKGTDTQYF TGTGCCAGCAGTTTCCCTTCCGGAAAAGGCACAGATACGCAGTATTTT
TRBJ2-7 TRBV20-1 - once CSARGIFYEQYF TGCAGTGCTAGAGGTATATTCTACGAGCAGTACTTC